Following are 22 T cell receptor beta chains from one sample sequenced in a study of blood T cell repertoires in COVID-19. Produced via immunoSEQ multiplex PCR; TCRdb's table is partial and in-frame only. Of fewer than 350,000 clones detected, 80% to 90% appear once; the ten largest clones hold just over 9.5%. The sample taken for sequencing was peripheral blood. Receptors were obtained from a man aged 25-45 years with COVID-19, enrolled during active disease.

This clone has more than one count but fewer than ten. The gene calls are TRBV27 and TRBJ1-6, with a weak D call TRBD1 (5 bases). This CDR3 has 15 amino acids. Per germline, CDR1 MNHEY and CDR2 SMNVEV (reference sequence). The V and J ends lost 4 bases and 3 bases respectively, with 10 bases between them. CDR3 amino acids: CASSSSTVYNSPLHF. The CDR3 DNA reads TGTGCCAGCAGTTCCTCGACAGTCTATAATTCACCCCTCCACTTT.

The chain combines TRBV7-3 with TRBJ2-3; TRBD2 aligns across 14 bases. V lost 1 base to trimming and J lost 6 bases; unmatched junction nucleotides: 9. The CDR3 spans 18 residues. Per the germline V gene, CDR1 is SGHTA and CDR2 is FQGTGA. This CDR3 is CASSLRPGLAGAWDTQYF. In DNA, the CDR3 is TGTGCCAGCAGCTTAAGGCCGGGACTAGCGGGGGCATGGGATACGCAGTATTTT. The complete variable domain, with remaining parts taken from reference TRBV7-3 and TRBJ2-3, reads GAGVSQTPSNKVTEKGKYVELRCDPISGHTALYWYRQSLGQGPEFLIYFQGTGAADDSGLPNDRFFAVRPEGSVSTLKIQRTERGDSAVYLCASSLRPGLAGAWDTQYFGPGTRLTVL.

This clone was seen just once. V is TRBV27 and J is TRBJ1-5; D ambiguous. Germline V gene sequence: CDR1 MNHEY, CDR2 SMNVEV (reference sequence). This CDR3 has 15 amino acids. The V end was cut by 6 bases, the J end by 5 bases, with 17 bases between. The CDR3 region has the DNA TGTGCCAGCAGGTCCCTTAAGCGGGCAGATCAGCCCCAGCATTTT. This sequence encodes CASRSLKRADQPQHF.

The CDR3 DNA reads TGTGCCAGCACCTCCGTCGGAGGGTGGGAGCAGTACTTC. This gives the protein CASTSVGGWEQYF. The genes are TRBV2 and TRBJ2-7, with a weak D call TRBD2 (6 bases). V lost 7 bases and J 7 bases, leaving 17 bases between the germline ends. The CDR3 sequence is 13 residues long. From germline, CDR1 is SNHLY and CDR2 FYNNEI.

This clone came up once. The rearrangement joins TRBV7-2 to TRBJ1-5; D possibly corresponds to TRBD1 (6 bases). Germline V CDR1 and CDR2: SGHTA, FQGNSA. This CDR3 region has 14 residues. The V and J ends lost 2 bases and 3 bases respectively, with 8 bases between them. The CDR3, as DNA: TGTGCCAGCAGCTTATACAGGGCCAATCAGCCCCAGCATTTT. Translating gives CASSLYRANQPQHF.

The genes are TRBV3-1 (or the pseudogene TRBV3-2) and TRBJ2-1; 11 positions agree with TRBD2. Germline values: CDR1 LGHDT, CDR2 YNNKEL (reference sequence). CDR3 length: 15 amino acids. Trimming at V came to 4 bases and at J to 4 bases, leaving 3 bases not matched to a gene. CDR3 residues: CASSPGLAVYNEQFF. CDR3 coding DNA: TGTGCCAGCAGCCCGGGACTAGCGGTATACAATGAGCAGTTCTTC.

The V gene is TRBV24-1, the J gene TRBJ2-2, with TRBD2 matching 16 bases. The CDR3 has 20 amino acids. V dropped 5 bases and J dropped 2; count of bases not matched to a gene: 10. Germline V lookup: CDR1 KGHDR, CDR2 SFDVKD. CDR3: CATSGPGTSGRAINTGELFF. In DNA, the CDR3 is TGTGCCACCAGTGGGCCCGGGACTAGCGGGAGGGCCATTAACACCGGGGAGCTGTTTTTT.

The rearrangement uses TRBV30 and TRBJ2-7, with D hard to call. CDR1 is GTSNPN, CDR2 SVGIG, per germline (reference sequence). Trimming cost V 4 bases and J 4 bases, with 14 bases left between them. The CDR3 is 13 amino acids. The CDR3, as DNA: TGTGCCTGGACCCGAGGTAGTGCTTACGAGCAGTACTTC. Translation gives CAWTRGSAYEQYF.

The CDR3, as DNA: TGTGCCAGGTCCACTGGACAGACTAATGAAAAACTGTTTTTT. Amino acids: CARSTGQTNEKLFF. V is TRBV2 and J is TRBJ1-4; D is possibly TRBD1 (6 bases). V was clipped by 9 bases and J by 2 bases, with 13 bases between them. Germline V lookup: CDR1 SNHLY, CDR2 FYNNEI. This CDR3 contains 14 residues.

The chain joins TRBV7-3 to TRBJ1-2; the D gene is possibly TRBD1 (6 bases). Trimming stripped 5 bases from V and 0 bases from J, with 10 bases between. Germline CDR1 and CDR2: SGHTA and FQGTGA. The CDR3 loop spans 14 amino acids. CDR3 nucleotides: TGTGCCAGCAGCCCGGGGGGCTCTAACTATGGCTACACCTTC. This encodes CASSPGGSNYGYTF.

The chain recombines TRBV7-8 with TRBJ1-1; tentative D call: TRBD1 (5 bases). The CDR3 extends over 15 amino acids. V was trimmed by 3 bases and J by 0 bases, leaving 11 bases between them. From germline, CDR1 is SGHVS and CDR2 FQNEAQ. CDR3 region: CASSFDQGMNTEAFF. The CDR3 DNA follows: TGTGCCAGCAGCTTCGACCAGGGCATGAACACTGAAGCTTTCTTT.

The V gene is TRBV30, the J gene TRBJ2-1; 9 bases align to TRBD2. Per germline, CDR1 GTSNPN and CDR2 SVGIG (reference sequence). This CDR3 has 15 residues. The trim removed 5 bases at V and 3 bases at J, leaving 8 bases unmatched. CDR3 DNA sequence: TGTGCCTGGTTAGCGGGGGCACTTATCTACAATGAGCAGTTCTTC. Translation: CAWLAGALIYNEQFF.

V usage is TRBV7-2 and J usage is TRBJ1-2, with D unclear. Germline V gene data show CDR1 as SGHTA and CDR2 as FQGNSA. This CDR3 has 12 amino acids. With 2 bases removed from V and 8 bases from J, the gap between germline ends came to 9 bases. The CDR3 DNA reads as TGTGCCAGCAGCTTATTCCAGGCCGGCTACACCTTC. Translation gives CASSLFQAGYTF.

This chain joins TRBV6-2 or TRBV6-3 and TRBJ1-4, with D unclear. The CDR3 spans 16 residues. Trimming took off 0 bases at V and 0 bases at J, with 8 bases between the two ends. Germline lookup yields CDR1 MNHEY and CDR2 SVGEGT. The CDR3 DNA is TGTGCCAGCAGTTACTCTTGGCTTGCAACTAATGAAAAACTGTTTTTT. It encodes CASSYSWLATNEKLFF.

This chain links TRBV19 with TRBJ2-7; 8 bases map to TRBD1. Germline CDR1 reads LNHDA; CDR2 reads SQIVND (reference sequence). This CDR3 has 13 amino acids. J lost 6 bases, V lost 6 bases, and 7 bases had no gene match. The CDR3 protein is CASSPDRGSEQYF. CDR3 nucleotide sequence: TGTGCCAGTAGCCCAGACAGGGGTAGCGAGCAGTACTTC.

V gene TRBV19 combines with J gene TRBJ2-1; 7 nucleotides line up with TRBD1. V trimming: 5 bases; J trimming: 11 bases; junction bases outside the gene matches: 9. The CDR3 consists of 13 residues. Germline CDR1 is LNHDA and CDR2 is SQIVND (reference sequence). This CDR3 reads CASSEPSGGQQFF. The CDR3 bases are TGTGCCAGTAGTGAACCCTCAGGGGGTCAGCAGTTCTTC.

The chain uses TRBV6-2 or TRBV6-3 and TRBJ1-2; D remains unclear. Between the trimmed V and J ends, which lost 2 bases and 2 bases, there was a span of 9 bases. This CDR3 has 14 residues. CDR1 and CDR2 (germline): MNHEY, SVGEGT. CDR3 in amino acids: CASSYPVYNYGYTF. In DNA form, the CDR3 reads TGTGCCAGCAGTTACCCAGTTTACAACTATGGCTACACCTTC.

The rearrangement links TRBV27 to TRBJ2-1; D gene unclear. Germline V gives CDR1 MNHEY, CDR2 SMNVEV (reference sequence). This CDR3 comprises 11 residues. V lost 3 bases to trimming and J lost 7 bases, with 4 bases between them. CDR3: CASSLRNEQFF. The CDR3 nucleotides read TGTGCCAGCAGTTTGAGAAATGAGCAGTTCTTC.

This chain links TRBV7-8 with TRBJ1-2; tentatively, D is TRBD1 (5 bases). V lost 3 bases, J lost 1 base, and 12 bases lay in between. CDR1 and CDR2 from the germline V gene are SGHVS and FQNEAQ. The CDR3 is 15 amino acids. This CDR3 reads CASSFNGALNYGYTF. CDR3 nucleotides: TGTGCCAGCAGCTTTAATGGGGCCCTTAACTATGGCTACACCTTC.

This chain connects TRBV4-2 to TRBJ2-3, with D possibly TRBD2 on 6 matching bases. Germline CDR1 and CDR2: LGHNA and YNFKEQ. This CDR3 spans 14 amino acids. The V gene lost 4 bases and the J gene lost 4 bases, with 12 bases spanning the gap. CDR3 DNA: TGTGCCAGCAGCCCCAGCGGGCGGGCAGATACGCAGTATTTT. Its translation: CASSPSGRADTQYF.

The chain employs TRBV27 and TRBJ2-1, with 10 bases aligning to TRBD2. V lost 5 bases, J lost 2 bases, and 3 bases stayed unmatched. CDR1 MNHEY and CDR2 SMNVEV come from the germline V gene (reference sequence). CDR3 length equals 15 residues. Here the CDR3 reads CASSTSGEAYNEQFF. The CDR3, as DNA: TGTGCCAGCAGTACTAGCGGGGAGGCCTACAATGAGCAGTTCTTC.

The rearrangement joins TRBV30 to TRBJ2-1; D remains ambiguous. V lost 1 base to trimming and J lost 3 bases, with 7 bases between them. The CDR3 length is 13 residues. The germline gives CDR1 GTSNPN, CDR2 SVGIG (reference sequence). CDR3 in amino acids: CAWSAPGYNEQFF. DNA for the CDR3: TGTGCCTGGAGTGCACCGGGCTACAATGAGCAGTTCTTC.